The clone carrying this T cell receptor (beta chain) was recorded many times. Total RNA amounts of at least 6 micrograms were extracted per sample. The use of a sample-barcoded 5' primer and a J-beta primer mix characterized a second PCR of roughly 7 to 11 cycles. Each cDNA was tagged by a template-switch adaptor containing 12 random nucleotides. Every sample returned 2.5 million or more CDR3-containing paired-end reads. TCRdb re-derived calls from the 5' RACE reads in MiXCR, one entry per CDR3 protein. This sample has hundreds of thousands of distinct CDR3 sequences, with around 26% found just once. The CDR3 spans 16 residues. Germline loops: CDR1 SEHNR, CDR2 FQNEAQ (reference sequence). V lost 5 bases, J lost 1 base, and 7 bases stayed unmatched. This record belongs to a study of blood T cells in healthy people across ages.

The chain links TRBV7-9 to TRBJ2-5; 10 nucleotides line up with TRBD1. Specimen: blood. The TCR originated in a woman older than 75 in good health. The CDR3 region has the DNA TGTGCCAGCAGCACCCTGGACAGGGGGGTCCAAGAGACCCAGTACTTC. The encoded protein is CASSTLDRGVQETQYF.